A single sample gave rise to the 24 T cell receptor beta chains below, sequenced in a study of spatial heterogeneity in lung cancer. Using its own MiXCR run on the 5' RACE reads, TCRdb lists one record per CDR3 protein. The table lists just over 70,000 distinct CDR3 sequences, about 9.5% of them singletons. Time point described: blood at routine non-recurrence follow-up after resection. The starting material was PBMCs, obtained at follow-up. All receptors come from a female donor with early-stage non-small cell lung cancer.

The chain links TRBV28 to TRBJ2-1; D is possibly TRBD2 (5 bases). The germline V and J ends were trimmed by 6 bases and 8 bases, with 11 bases remaining between them. The CDR3 is 12 residues long. The germline V gene encodes CDR1 MDHEN and CDR2 SYDVKM. For the CDR3, the DNA is TGTGCCAGCAGCAGACGGCGGGATGAGCAGTTCTTC. As protein: CASSRRRDEQFF.

This clonotype appeared many times. This chain links TRBV6-5 with TRBJ1-5; 7 positions match TRBD1. Trimming cost V 5 bases and J 5 bases; bases outside gene matches: 6. The CDR3 totals 14 residues. Germline CDR1 is MNHEY and CDR2 is SVGAGI. CDR3 loop: CASSRQGFHQPQHF. In DNA, the CDR3 is TGTGCCAGCAGTAGACAGGGATTTCATCAGCCCCAGCATTTT.

Many counts were recorded for this clonotype. The chain recombines TRBV30 with TRBJ1-5; a possible D gene is TRBD1 (5 bases). Germline V gene lookup returns CDR1 GTSNPN and CDR2 SVGIG (reference sequence). V was pared by 1 base and J by 2 bases, with 9 bases between. The CDR3 runs to 14 residues. CDR3: CAWSALQGNQPQHF. The CDR3 DNA reads as TGTGCCTGGAGTGCTCTACAGGGCAATCAGCCCCAGCATTTT.

In this sample, this clonotype turned up many times. This chain connects TRBV5-8 to TRBJ2-7, with D possibly TRBD2 on 6 matching bases. The germline CDR1 and CDR2 sequences are SGHTS and YDEGEE. The germline V and J ends were trimmed by 4 bases and 5 bases, with 13 bases remaining between them. The length of the CDR3 is 13 residues. This CDR3 reads CASSLRTTHEQYF. The DNA of the CDR3 is TGTGCCAGCAGCCTACGGACTACCCACGAGCAGTACTTC.

This clonotype came up a few times. The rearrangement joins TRBV20-1 to TRBJ1-5; a possible D gene is TRBD1 (6 bases). The CDR3 loop spans 13 amino acids. Germline values: CDR1 DFQATT, CDR2 SNEGSKA (reference sequence). V was cut by 3 bases and J by 7 bases, with 13 bases left in between. CDR3 sequence: CSARTQGQQPQHF. CDR3 DNA: TGCAGTGCTAGGACCCAGGGGCAACAGCCCCAGCATTTT.

This clonotype showed up many times. The chain combines TRBV6-5 with TRBJ2-7; 9 bases match TRBD2. After removal of 0 bases from V and 1 base from J, the junction contained 7 bases not matched to a gene. The CDR3 runs 17 residues. Germline V gives CDR1 MNHEY, CDR2 SVGAGI. The CDR3 here is CASSYSAGTSPSYEQYF. As DNA, the CDR3 is TGTGCCAGCAGTTACTCTGCCGGGACTAGCCCATCCTACGAGCAGTACTTC.

This clonotype was seen repeatedly, ten times or more. This chain connects TRBV29-1 to TRBJ1-1, with D hard to call. Germline CDR1 SQVTM, CDR2 ANQGSEA. The CDR3 extends over 12 amino acids. The V end lost 6 bases, the J end lost 0 bases, and 8 bases lay between the germline ends. The CDR3: CSVRTVNTEAFF. Written as DNA, the CDR3 is TGCAGCGTCCGGACGGTGAACACTGAAGCTTTCTTT.

This clonotype was seen a few times. The chain is built from TRBV25-1 and TRBJ1-2; D ambiguous. CDR3 length: 15 residues. V lost 4 bases and J lost 7, with 19 bases in between. The germline CDR1 and CDR2 sequences are MGHDK and SYGVNS. CDR3 in DNA: TGTGCCAGCAGTGGGATCAGTGATGGGTTCCGTGGCTACACCTTC. Residues: CASSGISDGFRGYTF.

This clonotype occurred many times. The rearrangement joins TRBV18 to TRBJ2-5; D is unclear. The germline CDR1 and CDR2 sequences are KGHSH and LQKENI. V lost 0 bases and J 5 bases, leaving 7 bases between the germline ends. The CDR3 consists of 13 residues. The CDR3 reads CASSPPTRETQYF. CDR3 sequence (DNA): TGTGCCAGCTCACCACCGACACGCGAGACCCAGTACTTC.

The gene calls are TRBV20-1 and TRBJ2-3, with 11 bases that match TRBD2. The CDR3 runs 14 residues. The ends lost 3 bases at V and 4 bases at J; junction bases unmatched: 3. Germline values: CDR1 DFQATT, CDR2 SNEGSKA (reference sequence). CDR3 DNA sequence: TGCAGTGCTAGCCGTAGCGGGAGGGCAGATACGCAGTATTTT. Protein: CSASRSGRADTQYF.

This clonotype came up a few times. The J gene is TRBJ2-2, the V gene TRBV29-1; tentative D call: TRBD1 (5 bases). Germline V gene lookup returns CDR1 SQVTM and CDR2 ANQGSEA. There are 13 residues in the CDR3. The V and J ends lost 6 bases and 6 bases respectively, with 14 bases between them. CDR3 loop: CSVVTVIPGELFF. In DNA, the CDR3 is TGCAGCGTGGTGACAGTGATCCCCGGGGAGCTGTTTTTT.

This clonotype was detected many times. The gene calls are TRBV7-2 and TRBJ2-7; 9 bases are a match to TRBD2. The CDR3 sequence is 15 residues long. CDR1 and CDR2 from the germline V gene are SGHTA and FQGNSA. J gave up 1 base and V 5 bases, and 6 bases lay outside the gene matches. The CDR3 loop reads CASSTTTSGSYEQYF. The CDR3 DNA reads TGTGCCAGCAGCACCACGACTAGCGGATCCTACGAGCAGTACTTC.

Comments on this clonotype: It may be a read error: a sequence one base away is much more abundant. This sequence joins TRBV18 and TRBJ1-6; D uncertain. The germline V gene has CDR1 KGHSH and CDR2 LQKENI. The CDR3 totals 14 residues. This CDR3 reads CASAPGCYNSPLHF. DNA of the CDR3: TGTGCCAGCGCACCTGGATGTTATAATTCACCCCTCCACTTT.

The rearrangement links TRBV5-1 to TRBJ2-5, with unresolved D. The CDR3 extends over 14 amino acids. V lost 3 bases and J lost 5, with 14 bases in between. The germline gives CDR1 SGHRS, CDR2 YFSETQ. The CDR3 DNA follows: TGCGCCAGCAGCTCAGAGGCCCTACGGGAGACCCAGTACTTC. It specifies CASSSEALRETQYF.

Many counts were recorded for this clonotype. The J gene is TRBJ1-5, the V gene TRBV7-2, with D possibly matching TRBD1 (5 bases). Trimming shortened V by 4 bases and J by 6 bases, and 13 bases separated the two germline ends. The length of the CDR3 is 14 residues. Germline CDR1 reads SGHTA; CDR2 reads FQGNSA. The CDR3: CASSWVGVGQPQHF. CDR3 sequence (DNA): TGTGCCAGCAGCTGGGTGGGGGTCGGTCAGCCCCAGCATTTT.

This clonotype was picked up many times. The rearrangement links TRBV27 to TRBJ2-2; the match to TRBD2 covers 12 bases. This CDR3 has 18 residues. The germline V gene has CDR1 MNHEY and CDR2 SMNVEV (reference sequence). V trimming: 1 base; J trimming: 5 bases; junction bases outside the gene matches: 8. This CDR3 is CASSLFLRLAGVTGELFF. The CDR3, as DNA: TGTGCCAGCAGTTTATTCCTCAGACTAGCGGGAGTAACCGGGGAGCTGTTTTTT.

This clonotype was counted many times. The chain's CDR3 is CASSQGLARETQYF. CDR3 DNA sequence: TGCGCCAGCAGCCAAGGACTAGCGCGGGAGACCCAGTACTTC. The chain recombines TRBV4-1 with TRBJ2-5, with 8 bases matching TRBD2. The CDR3 is made up of 14 amino acids. Germline assignment: CDR1 MGHRA and CDR2 YSYEKL. The junction had 3 bases not matched to a gene; V was cut back by 1 base and J by 5 bases.

The chain couples TRBV5-4 to TRBJ2-7; TRBD2 aligns across 7 bases. Per the germline V gene, CDR1 is SGHNT and CDR2 is YYREEE (reference sequence). This CDR3 has 13 residues. Trimming removed 3 bases from V and 2 bases from J; junction bases left unmatched: 2. CDR3 DNA: TGTGCCAGCAGCTGGGGGAGGGCCTACGAGCAGTACTTC. It specifies CASSWGRAYEQYF.

The table lists this clonotype with many counts. The chain uses TRBV5-1 and TRBJ2-1; unclear D gene. The V gene lost 0 bases and the J gene lost 7 bases, with 5 bases spanning the gap. This CDR3 spans 12 amino acids. Per germline, CDR1 SGHRS and CDR2 YFSETQ. CDR3 nucleotide sequence: TGCGCCAGCAGCTTGGCTTTGAATGAGCAGTTCTTC. Protein product: CASSLALNEQFF.

The sample holds many counts of this clonotype. This sequence joins TRBV3-1 and TRBJ2-5, with D hard to call. The CDR3 is 13 residues long. From germline, CDR1 is LGHDT and CDR2 YNNKEL (reference sequence). Trimming took off 1 base at V and 1 base at J, with 4 bases between the two ends. CDR3 bases: TGTGCCAGCAGCCAAGTCCTCCAAGAGACCCAGTACTTC. This gives the protein CASSQVLQETQYF.

This clonotype came up many times. The chain recombines TRBV7-2 with TRBJ1-5, with TRBD1 matching 7 bases. This CDR3 contains 15 residues. Per the germline V gene, CDR1 is SGHTA and CDR2 is FQGNSA. Germline trimming cut 5 bases from V and 7 bases from J; bases unmatched to any gene: 11. The CDR3 DNA reads as TGTGCCAGCAGCCTGACAGGGATATTTGGACAGCCCCAGCATTTT. Encoded protein: CASSLTGIFGQPQHF.

This chain joins TRBV12-3 or TRBV12-4 and TRBJ1-1; D is perhaps TRBD1 (5 bases). The germline V and J ends were trimmed by 3 bases and 8 bases, with 7 bases remaining between them. The CDR3 consists of 11 residues. CDR3 residues: CASSFRGEAFF. The DNA of the CDR3 is TGTGCCAGCAGTTTCCGGGGCGAAGCTTTCTTT.

The chain is built from TRBV29-1 and TRBJ1-2; TRBD1 matches 7 bases. Germline V gives CDR1 SQVTM, CDR2 ANQGSEA. The CDR3 extends over 12 amino acids. V shed 4 bases, J shed 2 bases, and the junction held 1 base outside the gene matches. The CDR3 sequence is CSVGGQNYGYTF. CDR3 in DNA: TGCAGCGTTGGGGGACAGAACTATGGCTACACCTTC.

This clonotype was found many times. This chain joins TRBV7-2 and TRBJ2-5; D is possibly TRBD2 (6 bases). This CDR3 is 14 amino acids long. Germline V gives CDR1 SGHTA, CDR2 FQGNSA. V lost 5 bases and J lost 2, with 12 bases in between. For the CDR3, the DNA is TGTGCCAGCAGCGGGACGGCGGGGCAAGAGACCCAGTACTTC. As protein: CASSGTAGQETQYF.